The subject of this entry is one T cell receptor (beta chain). The CDR3 has 16 residues. J gave up 3 bases and V 4 bases, and 11 bases lay outside the gene matches. Germline-derived CDR1 and CDR2 are MGHRA and YSYEKL. The data are from a study of blood T cell repertoires in COVID-19. Study in general: The United States, Italy and Spain supplied acute and convalescent COVID-19 samples.

Those enrolled, adults aged roughly 18 to 89 years, came from about two dozen US areas. Data came from immunoSEQ multiplex PCR; TCRdb stores just in-frame clones and leaves some out. The table records about 330,000 clones, around 87% of them present only once. The clonotype was recovered from a woman younger than 45 who had recovered from COVID-19. This chain connects TRBV4-1 to TRBJ1-2, with 7 bases identical to TRBD1. The source material was PBMCs or T cells enriched from blood (not recorded which). CDR3 sequence (DNA): TGCGCCAGCAGCCCCCGTCCGGGACAGACTTACTATGGCTACACCTTC. Translation gives CASSPRPGQTYYGYTF.